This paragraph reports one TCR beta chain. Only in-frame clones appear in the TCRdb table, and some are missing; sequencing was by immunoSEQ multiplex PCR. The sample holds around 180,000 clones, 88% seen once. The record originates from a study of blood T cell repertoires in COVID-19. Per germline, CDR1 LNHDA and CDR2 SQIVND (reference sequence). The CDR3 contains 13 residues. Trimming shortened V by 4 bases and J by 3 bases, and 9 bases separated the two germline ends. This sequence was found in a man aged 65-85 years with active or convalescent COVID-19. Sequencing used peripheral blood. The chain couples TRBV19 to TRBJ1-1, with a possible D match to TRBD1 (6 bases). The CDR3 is CASSTQGYTEAFF. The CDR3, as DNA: TGTGCCAGTAGTACACAGGGCTACACTGAAGCTTTCTTT.